This T cell receptor beta chain comes out of a study of CD8+ T cells in alopecia areata (dated by TCRdb to 2017 to 2018). Regarding the study in general: Treated patients were enrolled in an open-label pilot trial of oral tofacitinib at 5 to 10 mg twice daily for moderate-to-severe alopecia areata. Tofacitinib was given for 6 to 18 months, followed by 6 months of follow-up off drug to assess delayed response and recurrence. Scalp tissue and sorted CD4+ and CD8+ peripheral blood T cells from patchy and totalis/universalis alopecia areata patients and from healthy controls were covered by human TCRbeta sequencing. Disease severity in treated patients was measured with the SALT score, which quantifies the percentage of affected scalp surface area. To study T cell clonal expansion in alopecia areata, the researchers applied high-throughput TCRbeta sequencing to both the C3H/HeJ mouse model and human patients. Tofacitinib-treated patients had biopsies at baseline and at 4 and 24 weeks of treatment, with a later scalp biopsy in several patients. RNA was extracted with the PAXgene miRNA kit for fixed scalp, the miRNeasy kit for PBMCs, and the RNeasy kit for mouse skin. TCRbeta CDR3 regions were amplified by immunoSEQ multiplex PCR using 35 Vbeta forward and 13 Jbeta reverse primers. Clonality in the scalp was compared among normal scalp (n=4), patchy alopecia areata scalp (n=8), and alopecia totalis/universalis scalp (n=8). Study-wide conclusions, independent of this receptor: Shared TCR sequences between patients were less evident than in mice, which may be partly attributable to HLA diversity in the patient population. During tofacitinib treatment, many expanded lesional clones stuck around in both scalp and blood, and this persistence may partly explain why relapse happens after treatment is stopped. Scalp TCR repertoire analysis is complicated because resident alphabeta T cells in normal human skin are also sequenced, whereas mouse skin is dominated by gammadelta T cells. Higher clonality and more expanded CD8+ clones were observed in lesional scalp than in normal scalp, particularly in alopecia totalis/universalis, a finding suggestive of antigenic drive. The treated cohort was small, with a single nonresponder, so links between baseline CD8+ expansion and response need larger studies. Scalp clonality and the number of expanded CD8+ clones among the top 100 scalp clones were significantly decreased by tofacitinib.

V is pared back by 0 bases and J by 0 bases, with 6 bases lying between the germline termini. Inclusive of the bounding cysteine and phenylalanine, the CDR3 is 14 residues long. Only the CDR3 DNA stays, 42 bases, in frame from base 1. CDR1 and CDR2 are read off the germline V gene as SGHRS and YFSETQ. Preparation of the library involved the immunoSEQ multiplex PCR assay. RNA was extracted from all samples and reverse transcribed into cDNA, which served as template for TCR sequencing. SuperScript III was used to make first-strand cDNA, primed with a 2:1 mix of oligo-dT and random hexamers. A synthetic immune receptor repertoire was used to measure amplification bias, and any remaining bias was corrected computationally. As for the original processing: Raw reads were preprocessed to remove errors, and CDR3 was defined by IMGT conventions from the conserved cysteine to phenylalanine. Clonality was computed as 1 minus the Shannon entropy, with the entropy normalized by log2 of the number of productive unique TCRs. Scalp TCRbeta sequences were cross-referenced with sorted blood CD4 and CD8 repertoires so that the CD4 or CD8 identity of scalp clones could be inferred. Sourced from immuneACCESS, this table was stored by TCRdb with only in-frame sequences that have V and J called. A share of the clones is absent; for the studies checked, an unresolved V gene accounts for under half, and the remainder has no known explanation. For V, J and clone size, that table is used; D and trimming come from the DNA. The sample data list roughly 190,000 clones, and under 80% of these were observed just once. About 1.3% of the sample is taken by the ten largest.

The treatment or condition label of this sample denotes: oral pan-JAK inhibitor, 5-10 mg twice daily. Peripheral blood and lesional scalp punch biopsies were obtained from patients with alopecia areata. After PBMCs were isolated by density centrifugation and stained for CD3, CD4 and CD8, a FACSAria was used to sort CD4+ and CD8+ T cells. About this clone itself: It has no known antigen specificity. The input lacks base qualities; no much larger clone sits a single base away.

The receptor was derived from a human donor with alopecia areata. The sequencing here drew on CD4+ T cells sorted from blood, taken at roughly week 49, from a patient treated with tofacitinib. The sequence is built from TRBV5-1 and TRBJ1-1; no D gene is confidently identified. The CDR3 region reads CASSLVGMNTEAFF. The DNA reads TGCGCCAGCAGCTTGGTAGGCATGAACACTGAAGCTTTCTTT.